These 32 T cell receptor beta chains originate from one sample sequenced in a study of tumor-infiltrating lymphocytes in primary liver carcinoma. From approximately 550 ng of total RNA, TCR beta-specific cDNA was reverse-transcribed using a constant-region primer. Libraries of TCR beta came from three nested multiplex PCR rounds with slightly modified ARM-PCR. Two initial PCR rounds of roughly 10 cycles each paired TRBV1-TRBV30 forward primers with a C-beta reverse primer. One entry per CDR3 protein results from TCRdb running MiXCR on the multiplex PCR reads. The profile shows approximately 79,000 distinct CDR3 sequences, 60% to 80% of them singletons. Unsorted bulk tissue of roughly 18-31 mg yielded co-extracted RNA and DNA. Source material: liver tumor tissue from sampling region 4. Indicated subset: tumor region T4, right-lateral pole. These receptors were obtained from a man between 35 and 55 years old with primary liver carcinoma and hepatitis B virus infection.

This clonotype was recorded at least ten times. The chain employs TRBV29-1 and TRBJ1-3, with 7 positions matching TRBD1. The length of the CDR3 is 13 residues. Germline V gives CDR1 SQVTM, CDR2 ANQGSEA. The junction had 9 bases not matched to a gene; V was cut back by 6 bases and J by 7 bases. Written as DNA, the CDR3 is TGCAGCGTGGGGGACAGCGGTCGGAACACCATATATTTT. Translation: CSVGDSGRNTIYF.

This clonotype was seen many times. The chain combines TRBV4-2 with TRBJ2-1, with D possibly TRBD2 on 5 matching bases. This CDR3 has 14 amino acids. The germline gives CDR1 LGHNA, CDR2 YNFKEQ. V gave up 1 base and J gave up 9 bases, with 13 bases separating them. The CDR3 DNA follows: TGTGCCAGCAGCCAAGGACCAGAGGGAAGTGAGCAGTTCTTC. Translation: CASSQGPEGSEQFF.

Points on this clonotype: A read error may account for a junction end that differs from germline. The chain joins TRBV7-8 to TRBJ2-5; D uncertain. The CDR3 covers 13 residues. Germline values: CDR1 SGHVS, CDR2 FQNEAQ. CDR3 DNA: TGTGCCAGCTGCTTAGGCGAGCAAGAGACCCAGTACTTC. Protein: CASCLGEQETQYF.

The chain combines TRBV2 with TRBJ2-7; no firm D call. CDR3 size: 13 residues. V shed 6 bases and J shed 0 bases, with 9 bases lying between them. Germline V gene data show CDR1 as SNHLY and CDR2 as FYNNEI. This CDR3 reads CASSLSNSYEQYF. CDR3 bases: TGTGCCAGCAGCTTGAGCAACTCCTACGAGCAGTACTTC.

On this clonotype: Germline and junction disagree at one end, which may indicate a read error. The CDR3 nucleotides are TGCGCCAGCAGCCAAGTACTAGCTGAGACCGGGGAGCTGTTTTTT. Translated, it gives CASSQVLAETGELFF. The chain has TRBV4-2 and TRBJ2-2, with D perhaps matching TRBD2 (6 bases). This CDR3 spans 15 amino acids. Germline loops: CDR1 LGHNA, CDR2 YNFKEQ.

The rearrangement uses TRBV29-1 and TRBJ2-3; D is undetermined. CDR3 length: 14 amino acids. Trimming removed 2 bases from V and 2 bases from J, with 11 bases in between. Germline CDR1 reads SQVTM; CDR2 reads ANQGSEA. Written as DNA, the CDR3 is TGCAGCGTTGAAAGCAATGATGACACAGATACGCAGTATTTT. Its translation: CSVESNDDTDTQYF.

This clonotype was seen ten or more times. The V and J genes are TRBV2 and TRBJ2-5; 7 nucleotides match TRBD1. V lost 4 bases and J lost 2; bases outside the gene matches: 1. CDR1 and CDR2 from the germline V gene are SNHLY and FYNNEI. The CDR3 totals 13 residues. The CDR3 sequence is CASSGTGQETQYF. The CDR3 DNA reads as TGTGCCAGCAGTGGGACAGGACAAGAGACCCAGTACTTC.

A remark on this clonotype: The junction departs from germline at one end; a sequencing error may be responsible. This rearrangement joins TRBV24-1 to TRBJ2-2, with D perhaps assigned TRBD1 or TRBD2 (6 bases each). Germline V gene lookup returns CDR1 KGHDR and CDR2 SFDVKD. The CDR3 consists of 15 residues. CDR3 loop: CATSDLARDTGELSF. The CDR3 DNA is TGTGCCACCAGTGATCTAGCGCGGGACACCGGGGAGCTGTCTTTT.

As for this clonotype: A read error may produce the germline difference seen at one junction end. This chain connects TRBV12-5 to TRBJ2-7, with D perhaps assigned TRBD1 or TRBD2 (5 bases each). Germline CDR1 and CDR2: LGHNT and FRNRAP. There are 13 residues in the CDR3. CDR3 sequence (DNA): TGTGCCAGTGAGGGGACCGGTTCCTACGAGCAGTACTTC. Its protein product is CASEGTGSYEQYF.

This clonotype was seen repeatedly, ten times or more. The CDR3 protein is CSVEVHQTGVSYEQYF. The DNA for the CDR3 is TGCAGCGTTGAAGTACATCAGACAGGGGTGTCCTACGAGCAGTACTTC. The gene calls are TRBV29-1 and TRBJ2-7, with 8 bases identical to TRBD1. After removal of 1 base from V and 1 base from J, the junction contained 9 bases not matched to a gene. The CDR3 consists of 16 residues. Germline V gives CDR1 SQVTM, CDR2 ANQGSEA.

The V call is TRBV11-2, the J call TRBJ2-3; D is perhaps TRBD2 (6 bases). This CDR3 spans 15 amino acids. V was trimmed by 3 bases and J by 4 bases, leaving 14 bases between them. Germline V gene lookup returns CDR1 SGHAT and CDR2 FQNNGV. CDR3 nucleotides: TGTGCCAGCAGCTTTCTGGCTCCTAGCGCAGATACGCAGTATTTT. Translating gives CASSFLAPSADTQYF.

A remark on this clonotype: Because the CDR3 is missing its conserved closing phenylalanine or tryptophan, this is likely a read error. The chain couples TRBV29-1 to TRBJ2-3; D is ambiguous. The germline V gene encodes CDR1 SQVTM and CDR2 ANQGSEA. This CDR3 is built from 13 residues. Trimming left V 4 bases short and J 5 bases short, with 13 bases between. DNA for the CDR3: TGCAGCGTTGGCAGTGGGCAGAGAGATACGCAGTATCTT. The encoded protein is CSVGSGQRDTQYL.

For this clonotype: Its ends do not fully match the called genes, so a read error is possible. DNA for the CDR3: TGCAGCGTTGAAATTAGTGGGGGAGCGAAGACCGGGGAGTTGTTTTTC. Translation: CSVEISGGAKTGELFF. V usage is TRBV29-1 and J usage is TRBJ2-2; D may match TRBD1 or TRBD2 (5 bases each). This CDR3 has 16 residues. CDR1 and CDR2 (germline): SQVTM, ANQGSEA.

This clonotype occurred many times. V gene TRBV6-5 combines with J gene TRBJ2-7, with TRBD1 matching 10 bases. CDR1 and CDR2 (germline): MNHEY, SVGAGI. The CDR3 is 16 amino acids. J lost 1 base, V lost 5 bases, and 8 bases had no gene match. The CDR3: CASSKSGTGDSYEQYF. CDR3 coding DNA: TGTGCCAGCAGTAAGTCCGGGACAGGGGATTCCTACGAGCAGTACTTC.

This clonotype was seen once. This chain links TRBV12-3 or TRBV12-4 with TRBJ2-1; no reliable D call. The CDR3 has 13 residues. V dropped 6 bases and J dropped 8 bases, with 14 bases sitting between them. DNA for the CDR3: TGTGCCAGCAGCACAAGGAAAATCCATGAGCAGTTCTTC. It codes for CASSTRKIHEQFF.

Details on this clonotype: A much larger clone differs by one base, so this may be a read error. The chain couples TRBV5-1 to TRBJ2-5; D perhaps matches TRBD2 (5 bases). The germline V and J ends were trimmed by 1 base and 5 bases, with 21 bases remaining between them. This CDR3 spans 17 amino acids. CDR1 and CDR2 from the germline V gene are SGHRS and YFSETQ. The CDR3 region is CASSLRPSGGVGETQYF. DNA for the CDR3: TGCGCCAGCAGCTTGAGGCCCTCTGGAGGAGTTGGGGAGACCCAGTACTTC.

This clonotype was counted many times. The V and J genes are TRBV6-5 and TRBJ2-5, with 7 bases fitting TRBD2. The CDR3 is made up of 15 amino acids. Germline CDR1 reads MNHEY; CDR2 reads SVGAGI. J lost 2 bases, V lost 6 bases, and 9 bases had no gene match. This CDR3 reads CASSRIGGVQETQYF. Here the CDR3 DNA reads TGTGCCAGCAGCCGAATTGGGGGGGTACAAGAGACCCAGTACTTC.

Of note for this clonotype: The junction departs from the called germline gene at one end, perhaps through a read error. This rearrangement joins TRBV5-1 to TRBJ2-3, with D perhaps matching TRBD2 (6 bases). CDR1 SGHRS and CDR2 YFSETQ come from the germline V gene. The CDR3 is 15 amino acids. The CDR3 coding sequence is TGCGCCAGCAGCTTGGCTAACGGGAGCAGAGATACGCAGTATTTT. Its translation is CASSLANGSRDTQYF.

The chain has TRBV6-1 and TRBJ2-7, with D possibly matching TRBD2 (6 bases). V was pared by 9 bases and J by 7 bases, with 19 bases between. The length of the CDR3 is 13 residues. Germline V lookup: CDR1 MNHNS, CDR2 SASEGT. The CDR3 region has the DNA TGTGCCAGTAGACCAGCGGAGGACTATGAGCAGTACTTC. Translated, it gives CASRPAEDYEQYF.

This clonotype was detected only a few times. CDR3 DNA: TGTGCCAGCAGTCCCGGGACTAGCGGGAGGGCACAATTCTTC. Protein: CASSPGTSGRAQFF. The chain recombines TRBV2 with TRBJ2-1; 16 bases are shared with TRBD2. This CDR3 spans 14 amino acids. After removal of 5 bases from V and 16 bases from J, the junction contained 8 bases not matched to a gene. Germline lookup yields CDR1 SNHLY and CDR2 FYNNEI.

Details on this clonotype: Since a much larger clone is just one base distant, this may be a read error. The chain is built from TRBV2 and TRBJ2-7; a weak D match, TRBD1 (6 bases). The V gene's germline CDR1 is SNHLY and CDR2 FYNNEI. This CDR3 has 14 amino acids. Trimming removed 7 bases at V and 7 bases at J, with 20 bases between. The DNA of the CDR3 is TGTGCCAGCAAGATAGGGGGATCGGTGGGTGAGCAGTACTTC. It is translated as CASKIGGSVGEQYF.

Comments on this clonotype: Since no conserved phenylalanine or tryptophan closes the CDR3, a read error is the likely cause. This CDR3 reads CASSSRLAGDFNEQFI. The CDR3, as DNA: TGTGCCAGCAGCTCTCGACTAGCGGGAGATTTTAATGAGCAGTTCATC. This chain links TRBV11-2 with TRBJ2-1, with 12 bases identical to TRBD2. V trimming: 4 bases; J trimming: 7 bases; junction bases outside the gene matches: 8. Germline CDR1 and CDR2: SGHAT and FQNNGV. This CDR3 has 16 amino acids.

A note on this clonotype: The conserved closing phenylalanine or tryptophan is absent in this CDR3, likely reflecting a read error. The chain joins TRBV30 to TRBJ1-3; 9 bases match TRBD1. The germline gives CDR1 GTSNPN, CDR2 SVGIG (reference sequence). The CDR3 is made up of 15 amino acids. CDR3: CAAGQGLSSGNTIYS. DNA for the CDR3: TGTGCCGCCGGACAGGGGCTTTCCTCTGGGAACACCATATATTCT.

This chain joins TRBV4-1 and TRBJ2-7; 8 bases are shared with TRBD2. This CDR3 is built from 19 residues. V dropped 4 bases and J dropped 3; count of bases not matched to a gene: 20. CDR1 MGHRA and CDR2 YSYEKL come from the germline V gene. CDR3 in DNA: TGCGCCAGCAGCCGTAGATTGGTAGCGGGAAGGCGGTCGGGCTACGAGCAGTACTTC. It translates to CASSRRLVAGRRSGYEQYF.

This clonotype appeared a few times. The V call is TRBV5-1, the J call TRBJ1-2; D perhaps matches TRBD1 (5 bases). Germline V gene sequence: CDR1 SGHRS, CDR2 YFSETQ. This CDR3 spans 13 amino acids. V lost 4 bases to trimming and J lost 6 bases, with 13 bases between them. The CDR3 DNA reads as TGCGCCAGCAGCCGTAGGGGAGGGGATGGCTACACCTTC. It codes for CASSRRGGDGYTF.

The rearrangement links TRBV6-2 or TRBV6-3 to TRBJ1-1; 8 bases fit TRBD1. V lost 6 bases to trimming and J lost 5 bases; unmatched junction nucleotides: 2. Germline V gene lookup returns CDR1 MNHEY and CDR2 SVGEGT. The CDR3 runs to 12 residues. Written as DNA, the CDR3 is TGTGCCAGCAGGAACAGGGGGACTGAAGCTTTCTTT. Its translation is CASRNRGTEAFF.

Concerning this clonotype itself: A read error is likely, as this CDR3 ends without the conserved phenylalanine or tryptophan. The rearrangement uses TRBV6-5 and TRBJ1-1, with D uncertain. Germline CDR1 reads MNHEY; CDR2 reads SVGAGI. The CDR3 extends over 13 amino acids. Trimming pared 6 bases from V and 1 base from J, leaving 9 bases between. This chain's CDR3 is CASSKWENTEAFS. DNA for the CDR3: TGTGCCAGCAGCAAGTGGGAGAACACTGAAGCTTTCTCT.

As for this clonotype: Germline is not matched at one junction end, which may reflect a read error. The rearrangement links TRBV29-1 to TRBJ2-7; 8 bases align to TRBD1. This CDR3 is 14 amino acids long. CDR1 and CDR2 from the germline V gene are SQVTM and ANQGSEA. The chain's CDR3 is CGVAPGTGVYEQYF. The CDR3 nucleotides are TGCGGCGTTGCCCCCGGGACAGGTGTGTACGAGCAGTACTTC.

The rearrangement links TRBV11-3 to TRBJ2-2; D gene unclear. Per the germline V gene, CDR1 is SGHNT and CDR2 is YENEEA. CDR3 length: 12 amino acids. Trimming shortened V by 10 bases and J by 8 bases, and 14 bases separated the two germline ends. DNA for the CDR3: TGTGCCAACAACCCTTACGGTGGGGAGCTGTTTTTT. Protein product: CANNPYGGELFF.

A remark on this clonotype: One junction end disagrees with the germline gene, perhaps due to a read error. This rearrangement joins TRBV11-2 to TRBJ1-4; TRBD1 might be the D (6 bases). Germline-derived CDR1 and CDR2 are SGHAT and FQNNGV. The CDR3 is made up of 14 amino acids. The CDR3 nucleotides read TGTGTCAGCAGCTTTGGGGGCCCCTATGGAAAACGGTTTTTT. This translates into CVSSFGGPYGKRFF. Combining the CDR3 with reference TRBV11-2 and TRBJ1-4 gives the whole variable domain EAGVAQSPRYKIIEKRQSVAFWCNPISGHATLYWYQQILGQGPKLLIQFQNNGVVDDSQLPKDRFSAERLKGVDSTLKIQPAKLEDSAVYLCVSSFGGPYGKRFFGSGTQLSVL.

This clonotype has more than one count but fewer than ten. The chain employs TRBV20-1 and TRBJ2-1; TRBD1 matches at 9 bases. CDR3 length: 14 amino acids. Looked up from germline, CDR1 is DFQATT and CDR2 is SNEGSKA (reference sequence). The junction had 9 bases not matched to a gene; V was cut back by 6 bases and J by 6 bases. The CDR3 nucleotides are TGCAGTGCATGGACAGGGGATGCCGTCAATGAGCAGTTCTTC. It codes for CSAWTGDAVNEQFF.

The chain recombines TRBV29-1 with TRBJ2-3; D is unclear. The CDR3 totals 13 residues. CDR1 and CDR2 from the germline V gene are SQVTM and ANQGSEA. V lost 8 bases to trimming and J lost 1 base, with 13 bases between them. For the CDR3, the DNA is TGCAGCTGGCGTCCTGAAGGCACAGATACGCAGTATTTT. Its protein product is CSWRPEGTDTQYF.